This T cell receptor beta chain was identified in a study of CD8+ T cells in alopecia areata. Study outcomes and limitations: Affected scalp, especially in alopecia totalis/universalis, had a higher clonality than normal scalp did.

RNA extraction and reverse transcription yielded cDNA as sequencing template. The method was immunoSEQ multiplex PCR; TCRdb's version includes in-frame clones alone and lacks a portion of them. The data show more than 12,000 clones, approximately 58% seen once. On this clone itself: Its antigen is not identified.

In the case of 4 or 5 patients, the CD4+ cells were sorted into CD25+CD127- cells. From PBMCs, CD4+ and CD8+ T cells were sorted. The CDR3 loop spans 14 amino acids. Germline CDR1 reads MDHEN; CDR2 reads SYDVKM. Between the trimmed V and J ends, which lost 7 bases and 5 bases, there was a span of 16 bases. The gene calls are TRBV28 and TRBJ2-3; D might be TRBD1 (5 bases). This receptor was obtained from a human donor with alopecia areata. Source material: CD4+ Tregs sorted from blood. The CDR3 sequence: CASNEAGNVDTQYF. CDR3 sequence (DNA): TGTGCCAGCAATGAGGCAGGGAATGTAGATACGCAGTATTTT.